One sample yielded the 30 T cell receptor beta chains listed below, sequenced in a study of cytomegalovirus exposure and HLA in healthy donors. Vbeta (60) and Jbeta (13) primers were used in the PCR. Sequenced by immunoSEQ multiplex PCR; TCRdb stores in-frame clones only, minus some. The sample has about 120,000 clones; around three fifths are singletons. Specimen: PBMCs. These TCRs come from a woman aged 40 to 50 in good health and CMV-seropositive.

This clone was seen a handful of times. The CDR3 here is CAISLKEIGTDTEAFF. For the CDR3, the DNA is TGTGCCATCAGCCTTAAAGAAATCGGGACAGACACTGAAGCTTTCTTT. V and J are TRBV10-3 and TRBJ1-1, with 7 bases identical to TRBD1. CDR1 and CDR2 from the germline V gene are ENHRY and SYGVKD. The CDR3 covers 16 residues. J lost 3 bases, V lost 6 bases, and 13 bases had no gene match.

This sequence joins TRBV28 and TRBJ2-1, with D maybe TRBD1 (6 bases). The V end lost 7 bases, the J end lost 5 bases, and 12 bases lay between the germline ends. CDR3 size: 13 residues. Germline CDR1 reads MDHEN; CDR2 reads SYDVKM. DNA of the CDR3: TGTGCCAGCATACAGGGACGCAACAATGAGCAGTTCTTC. It codes for CASIQGRNNEQFF.

This clone appeared a single time. The chain is built from TRBV10-3 and TRBJ1-3; TRBD1 agrees at 8 bases. CDR3 length equals 13 residues. CDR1 ENHRY and CDR2 SYGVKD come from the germline V gene. Unmatched junction bases numbered 2, after V lost 4 bases and J lost 6 bases. Here the CDR3 DNA reads TGTGCCATCAGTGCGGACAGGGAAAACACCATATATTTT. This sequence encodes CAISADRENTIYF.

This clone turned up a few times. The CDR3 is CASSLQITEAFF. CDR3 nucleotide sequence: TGTGCCAGCAGCTTACAGATCACTGAAGCTTTCTTT. This sequence joins TRBV5-6 and TRBJ1-1, with D hard to call. Germline assignment: CDR1 SGHDT and CDR2 YYEEEE. This CDR3 is built from 12 residues. The V gene lost 2 bases and the J gene lost 4 bases, with 6 bases spanning the gap.

This clone was counted a few times. V gene TRBV5-1 combines with J gene TRBJ2-3, with D tentatively TRBD1 (6 bases). The germline V and J ends were trimmed by 3 bases and 6 bases, with 14 bases remaining between them. Germline CDR1 and CDR2: SGHRS and YFSETQ. The length of the CDR3 is 14 residues. The CDR3 protein is CASSSDRTLDTQYF. CDR3 in DNA: TGCGCCAGCAGCTCCGACAGGACCCTTGATACGCAGTATTTT.

This clone was detected only a few times. The chain carries TRBV2 and TRBJ2-1; 9 positions agree with TRBD2. Trimming removed 4 bases from V and 5 bases from J; junction bases left unmatched: 6. The V gene's germline CDR1 is SNHLY and CDR2 FYNNEI. The CDR3 sequence is 15 residues long. As DNA, the CDR3 is TGTGCCAGCAGTGTAGGGCGGGAGGGCCACAATGAGCAGTTCTTC. Its translation is CASSVGREGHNEQFF.

This clone turned up a few times. The chain has TRBV5-1 and TRBJ2-7; 8 nucleotides agree with TRBD1. Trimming took 4 bases from V and 5 from J; bases not matched to a gene: 5. Germline CDR1 reads SGHRS; CDR2 reads YFSETQ. The CDR3 loop spans 13 amino acids. The CDR3 DNA sequence: TGCGCCAGCAGCAAGACAGGGGAGGACGAGCAGTACTTC. Translated: CASSKTGEDEQYF.

The chain combines TRBV6-1 with TRBJ2-7; D uncertain. This CDR3 region has 12 residues. V lost 6 bases and J lost 6, with 12 bases in between. Germline V gene sequence: CDR1 MNHNS, CDR2 SASEGT. CDR3 bases: TGTGCCAGCAGAGGAGTGAGTGGCGAGCAGTACTTC. Translated, it gives CASRGVSGEQYF.

V is TRBV5-4 and J is TRBJ2-7; weak D call: TRBD2 (6 bases). Germline lookup yields CDR1 SGHNT and CDR2 YYREEE (reference sequence). This CDR3 contains 13 residues. V lost 0 bases, J lost 7 bases, and 11 bases lay in between. The CDR3 DNA reads as TGTGCCAGCAGCTTGGCGGGGGTGTGGGAGCAGTACTTC. Residues: CASSLAGVWEQYF. Drawing the rest from reference TRBV5-4 and TRBJ2-7, the complete variable domain is ETGVTQSPTHLIKTRGQQVTLRCSSQSGHNTVSWYQQALGQGPQFIFQYYREEENGRGNFPPRFSGLQFPNYSSELNVNALELDDSALYLCASSLAGVWEQYFGPGTRLTVT.

CDR3 nucleotide sequence: TGTGCCAGCAGCTTGCGGTATGAGCAGTTCTTC. Translated, it gives CASSLRYEQFF. This chain joins TRBV11-3 and TRBJ2-1; no definite D call. The CDR3 sequence is 11 residues long. Germline V gene lookup returns CDR1 SGHNT and CDR2 YENEEA. V dropped 3 bases and J dropped 8 bases, with 5 bases sitting between them.

This clone appeared a few times. This chain connects TRBV25-1 to TRBJ2-4; D is uncertain. The CDR3 covers 14 residues. Trimming removed 2 bases at V and 4 bases at J, with 9 bases between. Germline V gives CDR1 MGHDK, CDR2 SYGVNS. CDR3 DNA sequence: TGTGCCAGCAGTGAACAAGGAGTGAAAAACATTCAGTACTTC. Translation gives CASSEQGVKNIQYF.

The gene calls are TRBV11-2 and TRBJ2-7; 7 bases agree with TRBD2. V trimming: 1 base; J trimming: 6 bases; junction bases outside the gene matches: 0. From germline, CDR1 is SGHAT and CDR2 FQNNGV. The CDR3 sequence is 12 residues long. The CDR3 is CASSLGGGEQYF. The CDR3 DNA follows: TGTGCCAGCAGCTTAGGGGGGGGCGAGCAGTACTTC.

The CDR3 bases are TGTGCCAGTAGTAAAGCATCGGGACAGGGGCGGGAGACCCAGTACTTC. Translated, it gives CASSKASGQGRETQYF. The V call is TRBV19, the J call TRBJ2-5, with 10 nucleotides matching TRBD1. This CDR3 contains 16 residues. The germline gives CDR1 LNHDA, CDR2 SQIVND (reference sequence). With 4 bases clipped from V and 5 bases from J, the junction kept 10 bases outside the gene matches.

The rearrangement uses TRBV11-3 and TRBJ2-3; no clear D gene. Deletions cut 3 bases from V and 4 bases from J, with 11 bases between. This CDR3 comprises 14 residues. CDR1 is SGHNT, CDR2 YENEEA, per germline. CDR3 bases: TGTGCCAGCAGCTTTGGCCGATTGGCAGATACGCAGTATTTT. It yields the protein CASSFGRLADTQYF.

This rearrangement joins TRBV7-2 to TRBJ1-2, with D unclear. This CDR3 has 13 residues. Germline assignment: CDR1 SGHTA and CDR2 FQGNSA. V was clipped by 2 bases and J by 8 bases, with 12 bases between them. In DNA, the CDR3 is TGTGCCAGCAGCTTACACGAACGTCGGGGCTACACCTTC. Translated: CASSLHERRGYTF.

The CDR3 protein is CASSHRTGSYGYTF. CDR3 in DNA: TGCGCCAGCAGCCATAGGACGGGGAGTTATGGCTACACCTTC. The chain is built from TRBV5-1 and TRBJ1-2; unclear D gene. Germline-derived CDR1 and CDR2 are SGHRS and YFSETQ. With 4 bases removed from V and 5 bases from J, the gap between germline ends came to 15 bases. CDR3 length equals 14 residues.

The chain joins TRBV5-1 to TRBJ2-6, with TRBD1 as a possible D gene (5 bases). The CDR3 is 15 amino acids. Between the trimmed V and J ends, which lost 2 bases and 2 bases, there was a span of 8 bases. CDR1 is SGHRS and CDR2 is YFSETQ in the germline V gene. CDR3 sequence: CASSLETAGANVLTF. The DNA of the CDR3 is TGCGCCAGCAGCTTAGAGACAGCTGGGGCCAACGTCCTGACTTTC.

V and J are TRBV11-2 and TRBJ2-3; 10 positions match TRBD2. V lost 5 bases and J lost 3; bases outside the gene matches: 11. This CDR3 spans 17 amino acids. Germline CDR1 is SGHAT and CDR2 is FQNNGV. The CDR3 spells CASSPSRETSGTDTQYF. Written as DNA, the CDR3 is TGTGCCAGCAGCCCCTCCCGAGAGACTAGCGGGACAGATACGCAGTATTTT.

The chain is built from TRBV27 and TRBJ2-1; a possible D gene is TRBD1 (5 bases). Trimming stripped 8 bases from V and 9 bases from J, with 23 bases between. Germline CDR1 reads MNHEY; CDR2 reads SMNVEV (reference sequence). CDR3 length: 15 amino acids. The DNA for the CDR3 is TGTGCCAGCGGACGTGGTTCTTCAGGGTCGGTTGAGCAGTTCTTC. Translation gives CASGRGSSGSVEQFF.

About this clone: This sample also contains other DNA sequences that code for the same CDR3. The rearrangement uses TRBV28 and TRBJ1-2; weak D call: TRBD1 (5 bases). Germline V lookup: CDR1 MDHEN, CDR2 SYDVKM. CDR3 size: 13 residues. Trimming pared 2 bases from V and 4 bases from J, leaving 8 bases between. The CDR3 spells CASSLRGTYGYTF. Here the CDR3 DNA reads TGTGCCAGCAGTTTAAGGGGTACCTATGGCTACACCTTC.

The V gene is TRBV19, the J gene TRBJ2-2; 8 positions agree with TRBD2. The CDR3 has 13 amino acids. Per the germline V gene, CDR1 is LNHDA and CDR2 is SQIVND (reference sequence). V gave up 7 bases and J gave up 6 bases; unmatched junction bases: 4. In nucleotides, the CDR3 is TGTGCCAGTACCGTAGCGGGATCCGGGGAGCTGTTTTTT. It specifies CASTVAGSGELFF.

The chain has TRBV5-4 and TRBJ1-1, with D possibly TRBD1 on 6 matching bases. The CDR3 has 15 amino acids. CDR1 is SGHNT, CDR2 YYREEE, per germline (reference sequence). Trimming left V 4 bases short and J 1 base short, with 14 bases between. This CDR3 reads CASSPGGATNTEAFF. The CDR3, as DNA: TGTGCCAGCAGCCCGGGGGGGGCGACGAACACTGAAGCTTTCTTT.

The rearrangement uses TRBV5-1 and TRBJ2-7, with D unresolved. Germline values: CDR1 SGHRS, CDR2 YFSETQ. Between the trimmed V and J ends, which lost 0 bases and 2 bases, there was a span of 6 bases. The CDR3 is 13 amino acids. Here the CDR3 DNA reads TGCGCCAGCAGCTTGGAGCTAGCCTACGAGCAGTACTTC. Amino acid sequence: CASSLELAYEQYF.

The V and J genes are TRBV13 and TRBJ2-3; 9 nucleotides match TRBD2. With 3 bases clipped from V and 2 bases from J, the junction kept 15 bases outside the gene matches. CDR3 size: 19 residues. The germline V gene encodes CDR1 PRHDT and CDR2 FYEKMQ (reference sequence). The CDR3 coding sequence is TGTGCCAGCAGCTTTATCTCAGCGGGGGGCCTTGATACCACAGATACGCAGTATTTT. This sequence encodes CASSFISAGGLDTTDTQYF.

The V call is TRBV6-1, the J call TRBJ1-5; the match to TRBD1 covers 9 bases. There are 18 residues in the CDR3. Germline lookup yields CDR1 MNHNS and CDR2 SASEGT. V shed 2 bases and J 3 bases; nucleotides not matched to a gene: 11. CDR3 protein: CASSESGAGTGSNQPQHF. The CDR3 DNA reads TGTGCCAGCAGTGAATCGGGGGCCGGGACAGGGTCCAATCAGCCCCAGCATTTT.

This clone showed up just a few times. The rearrangement links TRBV19 to TRBJ1-5; 8 positions match TRBD1. Trimming took 5 bases from V and 5 from J; bases not matched to a gene: 5. This CDR3 contains 14 residues. Germline-derived CDR1 and CDR2 are LNHDA and SQIVND (reference sequence). The chain's CDR3 is CASSGTGGHQPQHF. For the CDR3, the DNA is TGTGCCAGTAGTGGAACAGGGGGGCATCAGCCCCAGCATTTT.

The CDR3 DNA reads TGTGCCAGCAGCCAAGATGTCTACCGGGGACTAACCCAGCATACGCAGTATTTT. It specifies CASSQDVYRGLTQHTQYF. The chain couples TRBV14 to TRBJ2-3; 7 positions match TRBD2. J was trimmed by 7 bases and V by 0 bases; bases with no gene match: 16. CDR1 and CDR2 from the germline V gene are SGHDN and FVKESK. This CDR3 contains 18 residues.

J is TRBJ2-5 and V is TRBV7-2, with TRBD2 matching over 7 bases. Germline V CDR1 and CDR2: SGHTA, FQGNSA. With 6 bases clipped from V and 2 bases from J, the junction kept 12 bases outside the gene matches. The CDR3 is 16 residues long. In DNA, the CDR3 is TGTGCCAGCAGATTAACGCTAGCGGCAACTCAAGAGACCCAGTACTTC. This sequence encodes CASRLTLAATQETQYF.

This chain uses TRBV6-5 with TRBJ2-7, with 10 bases matching TRBD2. The CDR3 sequence is 15 residues long. V gave up 2 bases and J gave up 7 bases; unmatched junction bases: 8. Looked up from germline, CDR1 is MNHEY and CDR2 is SVGAGI. The CDR3 protein is CASSYDPSGSIEQYF. The CDR3 nucleotides read TGTGCCAGCAGTTACGACCCTAGCGGGAGTATTGAGCAGTACTTC.

The chain carries TRBV6-1 and TRBJ2-3; TRBD1 might be the D (6 bases). The CDR3 is 15 residues long. Germline V lookup: CDR1 MNHNS, CDR2 SASEGT. Between the trimmed V and J ends, which lost 3 bases and 5 bases, there was a span of 15 bases. The CDR3 DNA reads TGTGCCAGCAGTGACCCACAGGGAGTCTTAGATACGCAGTATTTT. Its translation is CASSDPQGVLDTQYF.